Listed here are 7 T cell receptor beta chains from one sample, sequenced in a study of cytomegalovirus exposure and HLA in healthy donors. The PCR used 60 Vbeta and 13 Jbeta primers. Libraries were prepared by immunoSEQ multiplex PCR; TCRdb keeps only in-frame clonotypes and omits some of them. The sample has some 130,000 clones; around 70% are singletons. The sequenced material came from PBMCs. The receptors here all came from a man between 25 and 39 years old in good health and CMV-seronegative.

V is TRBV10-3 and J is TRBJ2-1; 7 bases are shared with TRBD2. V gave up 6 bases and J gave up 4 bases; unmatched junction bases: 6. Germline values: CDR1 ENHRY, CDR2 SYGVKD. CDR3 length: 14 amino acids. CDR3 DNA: TGTGCCATCAGGGGCGGGAGAGAATACAATGAGCAGTTCTTC. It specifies CAIRGGREYNEQFF.

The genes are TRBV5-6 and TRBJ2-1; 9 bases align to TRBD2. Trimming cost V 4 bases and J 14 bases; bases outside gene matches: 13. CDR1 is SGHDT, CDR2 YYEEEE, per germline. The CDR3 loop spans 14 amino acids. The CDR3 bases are TGTGCCAGCAGCAGCGGGGGGCGAAGAAAAGGGGAGTTCTTC. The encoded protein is CASSSGGRRKGEFF.

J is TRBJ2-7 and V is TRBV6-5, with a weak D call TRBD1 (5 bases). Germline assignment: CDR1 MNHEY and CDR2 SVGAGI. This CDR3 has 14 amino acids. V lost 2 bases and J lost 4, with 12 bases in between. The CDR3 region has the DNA TGTGCCAGCAGTTACCGCAGGGTGGCGTACGAGCAGTACTTC. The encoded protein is CASSYRRVAYEQYF.

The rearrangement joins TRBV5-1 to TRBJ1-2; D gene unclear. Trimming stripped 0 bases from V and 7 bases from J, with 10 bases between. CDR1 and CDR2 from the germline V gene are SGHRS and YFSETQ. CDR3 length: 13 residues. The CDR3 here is CASSLVPPRGYTF. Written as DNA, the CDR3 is TGCGCCAGCAGCTTGGTTCCCCCCCGTGGCTACACCTTC.

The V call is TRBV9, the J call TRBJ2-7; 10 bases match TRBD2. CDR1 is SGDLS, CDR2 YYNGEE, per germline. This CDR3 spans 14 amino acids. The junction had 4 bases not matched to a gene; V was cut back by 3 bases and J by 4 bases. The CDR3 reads CASSASGGDYEQYF. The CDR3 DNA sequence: TGTGCCAGCAGCGCAAGCGGGGGGGATTACGAGCAGTACTTC. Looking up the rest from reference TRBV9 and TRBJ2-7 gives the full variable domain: DSGVTQTPKHLITATGQRVTLRCSPRSGDLSVYWYQQSLDQGLQFLIQYYNGEERAKGNILERFSAQQFPDLHSELNLSSLELGDSALYFCASSASGGDYEQYFGPGTRLTVT.

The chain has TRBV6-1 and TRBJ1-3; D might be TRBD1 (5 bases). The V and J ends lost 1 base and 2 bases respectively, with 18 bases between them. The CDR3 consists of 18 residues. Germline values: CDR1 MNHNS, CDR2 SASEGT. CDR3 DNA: TGTGCCAGCAGTGAAGGTTCCCTACTGACGGGGGCTGGAAACACCATATATTTT. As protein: CASSEGSLLTGAGNTIYF.

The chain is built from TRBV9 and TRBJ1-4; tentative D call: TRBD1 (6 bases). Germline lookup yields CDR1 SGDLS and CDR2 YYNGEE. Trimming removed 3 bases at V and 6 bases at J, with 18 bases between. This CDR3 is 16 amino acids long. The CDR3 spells CASSASTGFFDEKLFF. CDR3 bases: TGTGCCAGCAGCGCGTCCACAGGGTTTTTTGATGAAAAACTGTTTTTT.